These T cell receptor beta chains were read from a single sample in a study of blood T cell repertoires in COVID-19. Assay: immunoSEQ multiplex PCR; the TCRdb copy retains only in-frame clones and omits some. The profile shows 130,000 or so clones, approximately 89% of them singletons. Sequencing used peripheral blood. These receptors originate from a man aged 50-59 years with acute or convalescent COVID-19. Both conserved end residues are part of each CDR3. A D gene is named only where the DNA matches it firmly. Clone size is given for some rows only: seen once, a few or many times, or a class if the clone is expanded.

abundance: NA; v_gene: TRBV5-1; j_gene: TRBJ2-2; d_gene: NA; len: 15; CDR3nt: TGCGCCAGCAGCTTGGACACCCCGAACACCGGGGAGCTGTTTTTT; CDR3aa: CASSLDTPNTGELFF
abundance: NA; v_gene: TRBV28; j_gene: TRBJ1-2; d_gene: TRBD1; len: 15; CDR3nt: TGTGCCAGCAGTTTATTGGGCAGGGGGCGGGATGGCTACACCTTC; CDR3aa: CASSLLGRGRDGYTF
abundance: NA; v_gene: TRBV19; j_gene: TRBJ1-1; d_gene: NA; len: 16; CDR3nt: TGTGCCAGTAGTATCCCGGGGTTTTTAGATAACACTGAAGCTTTCTTT; CDR3aa: CASSIPGFLDNTEAFF
abundance: NA; v_gene: TRBV5-1; j_gene: TRBJ2-3; d_gene: TRBD2; len: 16; CDR3nt: TGCGCCAGCAGCCCCGGGACTAGCGGGAATTGGGATACGCAGTATTTT; CDR3aa: CASSPGTSGNWDTQYF
abundance: NA; v_gene: TRBV6-1; j_gene: TRBJ1-1; d_gene: NA; len: 14; CDR3nt: TGTGCCAGCAGTGAAAGGTTTTCACAGGCAGAAGCTTTCTTT; CDR3aa: CASSERFSQAEAFF
abundance: once; v_gene: TRBV10-1; j_gene: TRBJ1-1; d_gene: NA; len: 20; CDR3nt: TGCGCCAGCAGTGAGGAGGGGGATTCGGGGACCGGCAAACGAAACACTGAAGCTTTCTTT; CDR3aa: CASSEEGDSGTGKRNTEAFF
abundance: NA; v_gene: TRBV6-6; j_gene: TRBJ1-5; d_gene: NA; len: 15; CDR3nt: TGTGCCAGCAGTCTAGGGAGTATGAGCAATCAGCCCCAGCATTTT; CDR3aa: CASSLGSMSNQPQHF
abundance: NA; v_gene: TRBV30; j_gene: TRBJ1-2; d_gene: NA; len: 14; CDR3nt: TGTGCCTGGAAGCGGGGGGCTGCAAACTATGGCTACACCTTC; CDR3aa: CAWKRGAANYGYTF
abundance: once; v_gene: TRBV2; j_gene: TRBJ2-1; d_gene: NA; len: 14; CDR3nt: TGTGCCAGCAGGGGGGCCTCGAACGTCAATGAGCAGTTCTTC; CDR3aa: CASRGASNVNEQFF
abundance: NA; v_gene: TRBV11-2; j_gene: TRBJ1-1; d_gene: TRBD1; len: 19; CDR3nt: TGTGCCAGCAGTCTTGCCTTTACAGGGGCGGATTTCATGAACACTGAAGCTTTCTTT; CDR3aa: CASSLAFTGADFMNTEAFF
abundance: NA; v_gene: TRBV28; j_gene: TRBJ1-4; d_gene: NA; len: 12; CDR3nt: TGTGCCAGCAGTTTTAGCAGCGAAACACTGTTTTTT; CDR3aa: CASSFSSETLFF
abundance: NA; v_gene: TRBV28; j_gene: TRBJ2-5; d_gene: NA; len: 13; CDR3nt: TGTGCCAGCAGTTTAGGGGGGCAAGAGACCCAGTACTTC; CDR3aa: CASSLGGQETQYF
abundance: NA; v_gene: TRBV28; j_gene: TRBJ1-1; d_gene: NA; len: 11; CDR3nt: TGTGCCAGCATCCCCAAGCCTAGGGCTTTCTTT; CDR3aa: CASIPKPRAFF
abundance: once; v_gene: TRBV28; j_gene: TRBJ1-5; d_gene: NA; len: 19; CDR3nt: TGTGCCAGCAGTTTAGGGGTGACAGGTTGGGGGTATGGCAATCAGCCCCAGCATTTT; CDR3aa: CASSLGVTGWGYGNQPQHF
abundance: once; v_gene: TRBV7-2; j_gene: TRBJ2-5; d_gene: NA; len: 12; CDR3nt: TGTGCCAGCAGCTCGGCAGGGGAGACCCAGTACTTC; CDR3aa: CASSSAGETQYF
abundance: NA; v_gene: TRBV11-2; j_gene: TRBJ2-2; d_gene: NA; len: 15; CDR3nt: TGTGCCAGCAGCCTACTGACTCCCCCCACCGGGGAGCTGTTTTTT; CDR3aa: CASSLLTPPTGELFF
abundance: NA; v_gene: TRBV5-1; j_gene: TRBJ2-1; d_gene: NA; len: 13; CDR3nt: TGCGCCAGCACCCCCGGACAGAACAATGAGCAGTTCTTC; CDR3aa: CASTPGQNNEQFF
abundance: NA; v_gene: TRBV5-4; j_gene: TRBJ1-1; d_gene: NA; len: 15; CDR3nt: TGTGCCAGCAGCGGAGGCCTCGTCTTCGACACTGAAGCTTTCTTT; CDR3aa: CASSGGLVFDTEAFF
abundance: NA; v_gene: TRBV5-1; j_gene: TRBJ1-2; d_gene: NA; len: 14; CDR3nt: TGCGCCAGCAGCTTGGAGACGGATGCGGGTGGCTACACCTTC; CDR3aa: CASSLETDAGGYTF
abundance: once; v_gene: TRBV5-4; j_gene: TRBJ1-2; d_gene: TRBD1; len: 12; CDR3nt: TGTGCCAGCAGTCGACAGGGGGATGGCTACACCTTC; CDR3aa: CASSRQGDGYTF
abundance: once; v_gene: TRBV19; j_gene: TRBJ1-2; d_gene: NA; len: 12; CDR3nt: TGTGCCAGTAGTAGGCAGGGAAGCGGCTACACCTTC; CDR3aa: CASSRQGSGYTF
abundance: once; v_gene: TRBV30; j_gene: TRBJ1-3; d_gene: NA; len: 13; CDR3nt: TGTGCCTGGAGTGTTAACAGCAGAAACACCATATATTTT; CDR3aa: CAWSVNSRNTIYF
abundance: NA; v_gene: TRBV5-1; j_gene: TRBJ2-1; d_gene: TRBD2; len: 15; CDR3nt: TGCGCCAGCAGCTCACTAGCGGGGGGGGACAATGAGCAGTTCTTC; CDR3aa: CASSSLAGGDNEQFF
abundance: NA; v_gene: TRBV11-3; j_gene: TRBJ2-7; d_gene: NA; len: 13; CDR3nt: TGTGCCAGCAGCTTAGCGGGGTCCTACGAGCAGTACTTC; CDR3aa: CASSLAGSYEQYF
abundance: NA; v_gene: TRBV10-3; j_gene: TRBJ2-7; d_gene: NA; len: 14; CDR3nt: TGTGCCATCAGTGAGTCGAGGGTATCCCACGAGCAGTACTTC; CDR3aa: CAISESRVSHEQYF
abundance: NA; v_gene: TRBV25-1; j_gene: TRBJ2-3; d_gene: TRBD2; len: 15; CDR3nt: TGTGCCAGCAGTGCCGCCGGGACTAGCATAGATACGCAGTATTTT; CDR3aa: CASSAAGTSIDTQYF
abundance: NA; v_gene: TRBV5-6; j_gene: TRBJ2-7; d_gene: NA; len: 15; CDR3nt: TGTGCCAGCAGCTCCGGGTGGGGCAGAGTCTACGAGCAGTACTTC; CDR3aa: CASSSGWGRVYEQYF
abundance: once; v_gene: TRBV28; j_gene: TRBJ1-6; d_gene: TRBD1; len: 15; CDR3nt: TGTGCCAGCAACCTTGGGGCCAGGGGGAATTCACCCCTCCACTTT; CDR3aa: CASNLGARGNSPLHF
abundance: NA; v_gene: TRBV24-1; j_gene: TRBJ2-1; d_gene: TRBD2; len: 18; CDR3nt: TGTGCCACCAGTGACCCCCCCGGCGGGACTAGCGGCACGGGAGAGCAGTTCTTC; CDR3aa: CATSDPPGGTSGTGEQFF
abundance: NA; v_gene: TRBV28; j_gene: TRBJ1-1; d_gene: NA; len: 15; CDR3nt: TGTGCCAGCACCCTATCTTACAGGGCCTTCACTGAAGCTTTCTTT; CDR3aa: CASTLSYRAFTEAFF
abundance: NA; v_gene: TRBV5-1; j_gene: TRBJ2-1; d_gene: NA; len: 14; CDR3nt: TGCGCCAGCAGCTTGGCAGGCCCAGACAATGAGCAGTTCTTC; CDR3aa: CASSLAGPDNEQFF
abundance: once; v_gene: TRBV6-5; j_gene: TRBJ1-1; d_gene: NA; len: 11; CDR3nt: TGTGCCAGCAGTTACAGGGAGCAAGCTTTCTTT; CDR3aa: CASSYREQAFF
abundance: NA; v_gene: TRBV28; j_gene: TRBJ2-7; d_gene: NA; len: 16; CDR3nt: TGTGCCACCCTGGGGGCAGGGGGGCCCCGACGAGGGGAGCAGTACTTC; CDR3aa: CATLGAGGPRRGEQYF
abundance: NA; v_gene: TRBV5-5; j_gene: TRBJ1-2; d_gene: NA; len: 16; CDR3nt: TGTGCCAGCAGCTTGGCTGGGGGGAGAGCTAACTATGGCTACACCTTC; CDR3aa: CASSLAGGRANYGYTF
abundance: NA; v_gene: TRBV6-4; j_gene: TRBJ2-4; d_gene: TRBD2; len: 14; CDR3nt: TGTGCCAGCAGTGAGGCGGGAGGCCCGGACATTCAGTACTTC; CDR3aa: CASSEAGGPDIQYF
abundance: NA; v_gene: TRBV27; j_gene: TRBJ2-7; d_gene: TRBD1; len: 14; CDR3nt: TGTGCCAGCAGGAATGGACAGGGGTGGAACGAGCAGTACTTC; CDR3aa: CASRNGQGWNEQYF
abundance: NA; v_gene: TRBV18; j_gene: TRBJ2-5; d_gene: TRBD1; len: 16; CDR3nt: TGTGCCAGCTCACCACGTATGACAGGGCTTCAAGAGACCCAGTACTTC; CDR3aa: CASSPRMTGLQETQYF
abundance: NA; v_gene: TRBV7-9; j_gene: TRBJ1-2; d_gene: TRBD1; len: 15; CDR3nt: TGTGCCAGCAGCTTAGCGACCACAGGGGATGATGGCTACACCTTC; CDR3aa: CASSLATTGDDGYTF
abundance: once; v_gene: TRBV3-1/TRBV3-2; j_gene: TRBJ2-3; d_gene: NA; len: 16; CDR3nt: TGTGCCAGCAGCCAATTAGGCAGGACTAGCACAGATACGCAGTATTTT; CDR3aa: CASSQLGRTSTDTQYF
abundance: NA; v_gene: TRBV4-1; j_gene: TRBJ1-2; d_gene: NA; len: 15; CDR3nt: TGCGCCAGCAGCCAAGCTCCGGGAGCCAACTATGGCTACACCTTC; CDR3aa: CASSQAPGANYGYTF
abundance: NA; v_gene: TRBV2; j_gene: TRBJ1-5; d_gene: TRBD1; len: 15; CDR3nt: TGTGCCAGCGGGGTGACAGGGGGAGGCAATCAGCCCCAGCATTTT; CDR3aa: CASGVTGGGNQPQHF
abundance: NA; v_gene: TRBV28; j_gene: TRBJ2-5; d_gene: TRBD2; len: 16; CDR3nt: TGTGCCAGCAGCCCAATCGGACTAGCGGGAGAAGAGACCCAGTACTTC; CDR3aa: CASSPIGLAGEETQYF
abundance: NA; v_gene: TRBV10-3; j_gene: TRBJ1-4; d_gene: NA; len: 15; CDR3nt: TGTGCCATCAGTCCTGACAGGAGCCAGAGGGAAAAACTGTTTTTT; CDR3aa: CAISPDRSQREKLFF
abundance: once; v_gene: TRBV10-3; j_gene: TRBJ2-3; d_gene: TRBD2; len: 13; CDR3nt: TGTGCCATCAGCGGGACTAGCGGGGGGACGCAGTATTTT; CDR3aa: CAISGTSGGTQYF
abundance: NA; v_gene: TRBV2; j_gene: TRBJ2-7; d_gene: TRBD2; len: 12; CDR3nt: TGTGCCAGCAGCCGGACTAGCTACGAGCAGTACTTC; CDR3aa: CASSRTSYEQYF
abundance: few; v_gene: TRBV28; j_gene: TRBJ2-1; d_gene: NA; len: 14; CDR3nt: TGTGCCAGCAGTTTAAAGGGACTCCTGAATGAGCAGTTCTTC; CDR3aa: CASSLKGLLNEQFF
abundance: NA; v_gene: TRBV7-2; j_gene: TRBJ1-3; d_gene: NA; len: 17; CDR3nt: TGTGCCAGCAGCTTAGGGGGGCAGGGGATCTCTGGAAACACCATATATTTT; CDR3aa: CASSLGGQGISGNTIYF
abundance: few; v_gene: TRBV7-9; j_gene: TRBJ2-7; d_gene: TRBD2; len: 14; CDR3nt: TGTGCCAGCAGCTTAGACAGCGGGGTCTACGAGCAGTACTTC; CDR3aa: CASSLDSGVYEQYF
abundance: NA; v_gene: TRBV27; j_gene: TRBJ1-1; d_gene: NA; len: 14; CDR3nt: TGTGCCAGCAGCCCCAGGCGTGGAACCACTGAAGCTTTCTTT; CDR3aa: CASSPRRGTTEAFF
abundance: NA; v_gene: TRBV11-2; j_gene: TRBJ2-5; d_gene: NA; len: 13; CDR3nt: TGTGCCAGCAGCTTAGATCGGGGGGAGACCCAGTACTTC; CDR3aa: CASSLDRGETQYF
abundance: NA; v_gene: TRBV5-1; j_gene: TRBJ2-3; d_gene: TRBD2; len: 16; CDR3nt: TGCGCCAGCAGCTCCGGACTAGCGGGGCTCACAGATACGCAGTATTTT; CDR3aa: CASSSGLAGLTDTQYF
abundance: NA; v_gene: TRBV5-4; j_gene: TRBJ2-1; d_gene: TRBD2; len: 16; CDR3nt: TGTGCCAGCAGCCCCGGGAGCGGGAGGGCGCGAGGTGAGCAGTTCTTC; CDR3aa: CASSPGSGRARGEQFF
abundance: NA; v_gene: TRBV14; j_gene: TRBJ1-1; d_gene: TRBD1; len: 15; CDR3nt: TGTGCCAGCAGCCGAGGACAGGGGAGGGGAACTGAAGCTTTCTTT; CDR3aa: CASSRGQGRGTEAFF
abundance: NA; v_gene: TRBV7-7; j_gene: TRBJ2-3; d_gene: NA; len: 15; CDR3nt: TGTGCTAGCAGCTACGGGACAACAAGCACAGATACGCAGTATTTT; CDR3aa: CASSYGTTSTDTQYF